The clone carrying this TCR beta chain was counted only a few times. The data were obtained in a study of cytomegalovirus exposure and HLA in healthy donors. Germline CDR1 GTSNPN, CDR2 SVGIG (reference sequence). The V and J ends lost 4 bases and 6 bases, in that order; junction bases with no gene match: 4. The CDR3 has 14 amino acids. The PCR made use of 60 Vbeta and 13 Jbeta primers. Some clones are missing from TCRdb's copy, which holds only in-frame ones; the method was immunoSEQ multiplex PCR. The sample lists 80,000 to 95,000 clones, 64% occurring once. Sequenced sample: PBMCs. This chain uses TRBV30 with TRBJ1-5; 12 bases match TRBD1. The receptor was isolated from a human donor in good health. CDR3 amino acids: CAWTGQGAVQPQHF. The CDR3, as DNA: TGTGCCTGGACGGGACAGGGGGCCGTTCAGCCCCAGCATTTT.